These T cell receptor beta chains were read from a single sample in a study of regulatory T cells in long-lasting Graves disease. MiXCR, applied by TCRdb to the multiplex PCR reads, yields one record per CDR3 protein. The sample includes about 240,000 distinct CDR3 sequences, about 19% of them seen just once. The specimen was peripheral blood mononuclear cells (PBMCs), collected at new diagnosis, from a patient treated with antithyroid drugs. These receptor sequences come from a female donor with Graves disease. Both conserved end residues are part of each CDR3. The order of the fields is clone size, D gene, V gene, J gene, CDR3 DNA, CDR3 protein. A D gene is named only where the DNA matches it firmly. Size tells how often a clone was seen (once, few, many) or the class of an expanded clone, and some rows leave it out.

>many|TRBD1|TRBV7-9|TRBJ2-7
TGTGCCAGCAGCGCGGGACAGGGGAGCTACGAGCAGTACTTC
CASSAGQGSYEQYF
>many|-|TRBV20-1|TRBJ2-7
TGCAGTGCTAGAGATACGAGAAGGGGTCTGGACGAGCAGTACTTC
CSARDTRRGLDEQYF
>many|TRBD1|TRBV5-1|TRBJ2-1
TGCGCCAGCAGCTTGGCGGGACAGGGGGGGTTGAATGAGCAGTTCTTC
CASSLAGQGGLNEQFF
>few|-|TRBV30|TRBJ2-3
TGTGCCTGGAGGTCAGGAGGCACAGATACGCAGTATTTT
CAWRSGGTDTQYF
>many|-|TRBV6-1|TRBJ1-5
TGTGCCAGCAGTGTCGCCCCCAGACAGTATAGCAATCAGCCCCAGCATTTT
CASSVAPRQYSNQPQHF
>many|TRBD2|TRBV7-9|TRBJ2-7
TGTGCCAGCAGCTTTGGGGCTAGCGGCTCCTACGAGCAGTACTTC
CASSFGASGSYEQYF
>many|TRBD2|TRBV20-1|TRBJ2-7
TGCAGTGCTGACCGGGACTATTCCTACGAGCAGTACTTC
CSADRDYSYEQYF
>-|TRBD1|TRBV20-1|TRBJ1-2
TGCAGTGCTACCCCGGGACAGGGTAGTCCTGGCTACACCTTC
CSATPGQGSPGYTF
>-|TRBD2|TRBV6-2/TRBV6-3|TRBJ2-1
TGTGCCAGCAGTTTCACCGGACTAGGTCGGAATGAGCAGTTCTTC
CASSFTGLGRNEQFF
>few|TRBD1|TRBV4-1|TRBJ2-1
TGCGCCAGCAGCCAACCCCGGGACAGGGTTGAGCAGTTCTTC
CASSQPRDRVEQFF
>-|TRBD2|TRBV7-9|TRBJ2-5
TGTGCCAGCAGCGCAGGGACTAGCGAGACCCAGTACTTC
CASSAGTSETQYF
>many|-|TRBV20-1|TRBJ2-3
TGCAGTGCTAGAGATGCCCGGACCGACGCACGAGATACGCAGTATTTT
CSARDARTDARDTQYF
>many|-|TRBV7-2|TRBJ2-2
TGTGCCAGCAGCCAGCCGAGGAGGGCGAACACCGGGGAGCTGTTTTTT
CASSQPRRANTGELFF
>many|TRBD1|TRBV6-1|TRBJ1-2
TGTGCCAGCAGTGCGGGACAGTACTATGGCTACACCTTC
CASSAGQYYGYTF
>-|-|TRBV29-1|TRBJ2-1
TGCAGCGTTGGGCATCAGTGGGACAATGAGCAGTTCTTC
CSVGHQWDNEQFF
>-|-|TRBV3-1|TRBJ2-5
TGTGCCAGCAGCCAAGATCGAGGGGCGGCAACAGAGACCCAGTACTTC
CASSQDRGAATETQYF
>-|TRBD2|TRBV28|TRBJ2-1
TGTGCCAGCAAAGTCCCTAGCGGGTTAGGTGAGCAGTTCTTC
CASKVPSGLGEQFF
>many|-|TRBV7-2|TRBJ2-3
TGTGCCAGCAGCCCCGGGTTTGAGGATACGCAGTATTTT
CASSPGFEDTQYF
>many|TRBD2|TRBV24-1|TRBJ2-5
TGTGCCACCAGTGTCGGGACTAGCGGGAGAGAGACCCAGTACTTC
CATSVGTSGRETQYF
>once|TRBD2|TRBV19|TRBJ2-1
TGTGCCAGTAGTATAGTGGCGGGAGGTCATATCAATGAGCAGTTCTTC
CASSIVAGGHINEQFF
>many|TRBD2|TRBV6-1|TRBJ2-3
TGTGCCAGCAGTCCCAAGCGGGGGGGCCCCACAGATACGCAGTATTTT
CASSPKRGGPTDTQYF
>-|-|TRBV20-1|TRBJ2-7
TGCAGTGCTTACGGGGGGCTGTACGAGCAGTACTTC
CSAYGGLYEQYF
>many|-|TRBV11-2|TRBJ1-6
TGTGCCAGCAGCTTATTTCCCGGGGGCAGTTCACCCCTCCACTTT
CASSLFPGGSSPLHF
>many|-|TRBV28|TRBJ1-2
TGTGCCAGCAGCGACCTCACTGTCTATGGCTACACCTTC
CASSDLTVYGYTF
>many|TRBD2|TRBV11-3|TRBJ2-3
TGTGCCAGCAGCCTTGGACTAGCGGGTTTGGCAGATACGCAGTATTTT
CASSLGLAGLADTQYF
>-|-|TRBV25-1|TRBJ1-6
TGTGCCAGCAGTGAATCCGAGCGGGGATCACCCCTCCACTTT
CASSESERGSPLHF
>-|TRBD2|TRBV6-1|TRBJ2-1
TGTGCCAGCAGGCCGGCCCTTACTAGCGGGTTCTCCTACAATGAGCAGTTCTTC
CASRPALTSGFSYNEQFF
>many|TRBD1|TRBV12-3/TRBV12-4|TRBJ2-3
TGTGCCAGCAGCGTAGGACAGGGGGCCGGTGATACGCAGTATTTT
CASSVGQGAGDTQYF
>many|TRBD1|TRBV19|TRBJ1-5
TGTGCCAGTAGTATCCTGGAAGGGGGCCATAGCAATCAGCCCCAGCATTTT
CASSILEGGHSNQPQHF
>-|-|TRBV12-3/TRBV12-4|TRBJ2-5
TGTGCCAGCAGTTGGGCATCATTCCAGGCGAGGGGGGCCCAGTACTTC
CASSWASFQARGAQYF
>-|-|TRBV6-5|TRBJ1-1
TGTGCCAGCAGTTGGACGGGGGTGAACACTGAAGCTTTCTTT
CASSWTGVNTEAFF
>many|-|TRBV3-1|TRBJ2-3
TGTGCCAGCAGCCAAACTACCTTTTCGGATACGCAGTATTTT
CASSQTTFSDTQYF
>many|-|TRBV19|TRBJ1-1
TGTGCCAGTAATCCAGGGATGAACACTGAAGCTTTCTTT
CASNPGMNTEAFF
>many|TRBD1|TRBV6-2/TRBV6-3|TRBJ1-5
TGTGCCAGCAGTCAGCCGGACAGGCGGGGGCCCCAGCATTTT
CASSQPDRRGPQHF
>many|-|TRBV6-1|TRBJ1-2
TGTGCCAGCAGTGAACAGATAGGCAACTATGGCTACACCTTC
CASSEQIGNYGYTF